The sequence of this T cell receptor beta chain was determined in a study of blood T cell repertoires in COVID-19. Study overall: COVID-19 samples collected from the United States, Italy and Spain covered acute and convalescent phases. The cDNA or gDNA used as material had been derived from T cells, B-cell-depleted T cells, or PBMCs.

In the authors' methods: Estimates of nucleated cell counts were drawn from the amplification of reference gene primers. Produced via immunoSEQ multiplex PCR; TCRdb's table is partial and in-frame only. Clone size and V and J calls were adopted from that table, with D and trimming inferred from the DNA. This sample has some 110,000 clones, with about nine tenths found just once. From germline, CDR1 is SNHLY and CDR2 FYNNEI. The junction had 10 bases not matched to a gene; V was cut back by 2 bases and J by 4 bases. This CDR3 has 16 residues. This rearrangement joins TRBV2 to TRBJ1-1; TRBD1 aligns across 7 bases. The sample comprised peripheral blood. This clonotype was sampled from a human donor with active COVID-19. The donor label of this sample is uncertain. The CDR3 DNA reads TGTGCCAGCAGTGAATCAAGGGGGCGCATTGGCACTGAAGCTTTCTTT. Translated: CASSESRGRIGTEAFF.